A selection of T cell receptor beta chains follows, all from one sample in a study of prognosis after radiotherapy for stage I lung cancer. TCRdb re-derived calls from the multiplex PCR reads in MiXCR, one entry per CDR3 protein. The sample includes around 30,000 distinct CDR3 sequences, more than 30% of them seen just once. The source material was PBMCs, sampled before or after stereotactic body radiation therapy (not recorded which). The receptors derive from a donor over 45 with non-small cell lung cancer. The CDR3 runs from the conserved cysteine through the conserved F or W. A D gene is named only where the DNA matches it firmly. For some rows the clone size is stated as once, few or many, or as a class when expanded; others skip it.

>-|-|TRBJ1-2|TRBV20-1
CSARDLHVNYGYTF
TGCAGTGCTAGAGATCTCCACGTGAACTATGGCTACACCTTC
>many|-|TRBJ1-2|TRBV7-6
CASSLEAGSNYGYTF
TGTGCCAGCAGCTTAGAGGCAGGGTCTAACTATGGCTACACCTTC
>many|-|TRBJ1-5|TRBV9
CASSHQPQHF
TGTGCCAGCAGTCATCAGCCCCAGCATTTT
>many|TRBD1|TRBJ2-7|TRBV10-1
CASSPGQEYEQYF
TGCGCCAGTTCTCCGGGACAGGAGTACGAGCAGTACTTC
>many|-|TRBJ1-2|TRBV28
CASRSSVSGYGYTF
TGTGCCAGCAGAAGCAGCGTCTCGGGCTATGGCTACACCTTC
>many|-|TRBJ1-1|TRBV6-5
CASSYNRVFPEAFF
TGTGCCAGCAGTTACAACCGGGTTTTTCCTGAAGCTTTCTTT
>few|-|TRBJ1-2|TRBV5-6
CASSFVQGGYGYTF
TGTGCCAGCAGCTTTGTACAGGGAGGGTATGGCTACACCTTC
>-|-|TRBJ2-7|TRBV27
CASSWNGFGYEQYF
TGTGCCAGCAGTTGGAACGGGTTCGGCTACGAGCAGTACTTC
>many|-|TRBJ2-5|TRBV19
CASSGRTATRGEALETQYF
TGTGCCAGTAGTGGGCGGACAGCGACCCGGGGGGAGGCCTTAGAGACCCAGTACTTC
>-|-|TRBJ2-3|TRBV20-1
CSAGVGGTITDTQYF
TGCAGTGCTGGGGTGGGGGGAACTATCACAGATACGCAGTATTTT
>many|-|TRBJ1-6|TRBV18
CASSLGDTFSPLHF
TGTGCCAGCTCACTAGGTGACACTTTTTCACCCCTCCACTTT
>many|-|TRBJ1-1|TRBV7-9
CASSLAERTEAFF
TGTGCCAGCAGCTTAGCGGAGAGGACTGAAGCTTTCTTT
>many|TRBD1|TRBJ2-6|TRBV9
CASSVGQGEGSGANVLTF
TGTGCCAGCAGCGTAGGACAGGGTGAAGGCTCTGGGGCCAACGTCCTGACTTTC
>large|-|TRBJ1-3|TRBV10-2
CAIRNADSGNTIYF
TGTGCCATCAGGAACGCTGACTCTGGAAACACCATATATTTT
>many|-|TRBJ1-4|TRBV15
CATSSITGGGLTLNEKLFF
TGTGCCACCAGCAGTATCACAGGCGGAGGACTAACCCTTAATGAAAAACTGTTTTTT
>-|-|TRBJ2-1|TRBV7-9
CASGGVNEQFF
TGTGCCAGCGGGGGAGTTAATGAGCAGTTCTTC
>-|-|TRBJ2-3|TRBV6-2/TRBV6-3
CASSDNGDTSTDTQYF
TGCGCCAGCAGTGATAATGGGGATACTAGCACAGATACGCAGTATTTT
>many|TRBD1|TRBJ1-4|TRBV19
CASSIGRTGGEKLFF
TGTGCCAGTAGTATAGGGCGGACAGGGGGTGAAAAACTGTTTTTT